A selection of T cell receptor beta chains follows, all from one sample in a study of PD-1 blockade in classical Hodgkin lymphoma. The data were produced by immunoSEQ multiplex PCR, yet TCRdb's version contains in-frame clones alone and is incomplete. The sample records about 40,000 clones, approximately 87% being singletons. This specimen consisted of peripheral blood mononuclear cells (PBMCs), obtained at baseline. These receptors originate from a human donor with classical Hodgkin lymphoma. The conserved cysteine and the conserved F or W are not part of the CDR3 here. D genes are given only for firm matches. Rows give clone size only sometimes, using once, few, many, or a class for an expanded clone.

TRBJ1-2 TRBV6-5 . few ASSYSAAGGYT
TRBJ2-7 TRBV6-6 . . ASSYSSSATYEQY
TRBJ1-5 TRBV7-9 . . ASSFGGSPDQPQH
TRBJ1-2 TRBV7-9 TRBD1 . ASSLGMTGGPADYGYT
TRBJ2-1 TRBV18 TRBD2 once ASSQGLAYNEQF
TRBJ2-7 TRBV6-5 . once ASRQGYEQY
TRBJ2-5 TRBV6-5 TRBD1 . ASRAGTGVLTQY
TRBJ1-3 TRBV5-1 . . ASSLDLGNTIY
TRBJ1-5 TRBV7-6 TRBD1 . ASSPWTGVNQPQH
TRBJ2-7 TRBV30 TRBD2 . APGGSASGRATYEQY